Shown below are 6 T cell receptor beta chains from a single sample sequenced in a study of cytomegalovirus exposure and HLA in healthy donors. Primers for the PCR totalled 60 Vbeta and 13 Jbeta. The protocol was immunoSEQ multiplex PCR, while the TCRdb copy is restricted to in-frame clones and leaves out a portion. This repertoire shows about 280,000 clones, 80% to 90% found once; its top ten account for roughly 2%. What was sequenced was PBMCs. All receptors come from a woman aged 18-29 years in good health and CMV-seronegative.

The chain joins TRBV5-1 to TRBJ2-6, with D maybe TRBD1 (6 bases). Per germline, CDR1 SGHRS and CDR2 YFSETQ. The germline V and J ends were trimmed by 4 bases and 3 bases, with 14 bases remaining between them. The CDR3 length is 16 residues. The CDR3 region is CASSPNTGFGANVLTF. In nucleotides, the CDR3 is TGCGCCAGCAGCCCGAACACAGGGTTTGGGGCCAACGTCCTGACTTTC. Supplemented by reference TRBV5-1 and TRBJ2-6, the full variable domain reads KAGVTQTPRYLIKTRGQQVTLSCSPISGHRSVSWYQQTPGQGLQFLFEYFSETQRNKGNFPGRFSGRQFSNSRSEMNVSTLELGDSALYLCASSPNTGFGANVLTFGAGSRLTVL.

The chain recombines TRBV28 with TRBJ1-1; D gene ambiguous. Germline V lookup: CDR1 MDHEN, CDR2 SYDVKM. V dropped 4 bases and J dropped 7 bases, with 10 bases sitting between them. The CDR3 spans 12 residues. The CDR3: CASSYESDEAFF. The CDR3 DNA reads as TGTGCCAGCAGTTATGAAAGCGATGAAGCTTTCTTT.

The chain carries TRBV5-6 and TRBJ1-1; perhaps TRBD1 as D (6 bases). Germline assignment: CDR1 SGHDT and CDR2 YYEEEE. This CDR3 comprises 16 residues. V dropped 3 bases and J dropped 10 bases, with 25 bases sitting between them. CDR3 sequence: CASSSTDVQGQHGAFF. In nucleotides, the CDR3 is TGTGCCAGCAGCTCAACAGACGTTCAGGGACAACATGGAGCTTTCTTT. Full variable domain (outside the CDR3, taken from reference TRBV5-6 and TRBJ1-1): DAGVTQSPTHLIKTRGQQVTLRCSPKSGHDTVSWYQQALGQGPQFIFQYYEEEERQRGNFPDRFSGHQFPNYSSELNVNALLLGDSALYLCASSSTDVQGQHGAFFGQGTRLTVV.

As to this clone: An end of the junction does not agree with germline; a read error may underlie this. The chain links TRBV7-9 to TRBJ2-7; 16 positions agree with TRBD2. The CDR3 contains 16 residues. Germline CDR1 SEHNR, CDR2 FQNEAQ (reference sequence). The CDR3 is CSSSTMGLAGGNEQYF. The CDR3 DNA is TGTTCCAGCAGCACGATGGGACTAGCGGGAGGGAACGAGCAGTACTTC. Combining the CDR3 with reference TRBV7-9 and TRBJ2-7 gives the whole variable domain DTGVSQNPRHKITKRGQNVTFRCDPISEHNRLYWYRQTLGQGPEFLTYFQNEAQLEKSRLLSDRFSAERPKGSFSTLEIQRTEQGDSAMYLCSSSTMGLAGGNEQYFGPGTRLTVT.

The rearrangement links TRBV2 to TRBJ1-1; D unclear. CDR1 is SNHLY, CDR2 FYNNEI, per germline. The CDR3 loop spans 14 amino acids. The V and J ends lost 11 bases and 7 bases respectively, with 23 bases between them. The DNA of the CDR3 is TGTGCCTCAGCTGGGAACAGCGAGGGTTTTGAAGCTTTCTTT. It yields the protein CASAGNSEGFEAFF.

The chain is built from TRBV18 and TRBJ2-5; 7 bases are a match to TRBD2. The CDR3 is made up of 13 amino acids. V lost 6 bases and J lost 7; bases outside the gene matches: 8. Germline loops: CDR1 KGHSH, CDR2 LQKENI. The DNA for the CDR3 is TGTGCCAGCTCCCCGAGTGGGGAGGGGACCCAGTACTTC. Translating gives CASSPSGEGTQYF.